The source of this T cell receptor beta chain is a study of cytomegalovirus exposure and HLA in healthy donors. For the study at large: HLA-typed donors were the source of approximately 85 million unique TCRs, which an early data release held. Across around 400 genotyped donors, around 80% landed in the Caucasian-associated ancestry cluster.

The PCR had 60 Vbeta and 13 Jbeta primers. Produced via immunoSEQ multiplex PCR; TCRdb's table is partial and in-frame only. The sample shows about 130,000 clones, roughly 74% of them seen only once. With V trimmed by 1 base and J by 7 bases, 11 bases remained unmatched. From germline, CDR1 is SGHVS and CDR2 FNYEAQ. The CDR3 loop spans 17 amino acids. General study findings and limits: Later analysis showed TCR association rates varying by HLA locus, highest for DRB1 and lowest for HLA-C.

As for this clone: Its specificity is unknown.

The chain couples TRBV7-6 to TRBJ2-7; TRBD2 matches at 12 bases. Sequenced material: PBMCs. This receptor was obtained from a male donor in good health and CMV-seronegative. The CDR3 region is CASSLGTSGRMVREQYF. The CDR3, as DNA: TGTGCCAGCAGCTTAGGTACTAGCGGGAGGATGGTTAGAGAGCAGTACTTC. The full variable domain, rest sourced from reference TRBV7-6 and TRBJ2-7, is GAGVSQSPRYKVTKRGQDVALRCDPISGHVSLYWYRQALGQGPEFLTYFNYEAQQDKSGLPNDRFSAERPEGSISTLTIQRTEQRDSAMYRCASSLGTSGRMVREQYFGPGTRLTVT.